Listed here are 31 T cell receptor beta chains from one sample, sequenced in a study of shared clonotypes between healthy human individuals. Clones were sequenced by immunoSEQ multiplex PCR, and TCRdb holds only the in-frame ones, with some missing. The table lists millions of clones, approximately 95% of them singletons, with about 0.39% in the top ten. The sample consisted of naive CD4+ T cells from PBMCs. The subset: CD45RA+ positively selected. Receptor source: a man aged 18 to 29 in good health. Some clones in this sample may be carry-over from other donors' samples.

J is TRBJ2-2 and V is TRBV28; tentatively, D is TRBD1 (5 bases). Germline assignment: CDR1 MDHEN and CDR2 SYDVKM. The CDR3 has 14 residues. V was pared by 6 bases and J by 3 bases, with 11 bases between. The CDR3 here is CASRSTGDTGELFF. The CDR3 DNA reads TGTGCCAGCAGGTCAACAGGAGACACCGGGGAGCTGTTTTTT.

V is TRBV28 and J is TRBJ1-5; possibly TRBD1 for D (6 bases). Germline V gene sequence: CDR1 MDHEN, CDR2 SYDVKM. V lost 3 bases and J 6 bases, leaving 12 bases between the germline ends. This CDR3 region has 14 residues. The CDR3 nucleotides read TGTGCCAGCAGTTTGGTATCAGGGGTTCAGCCCCAGCATTTT. It encodes CASSLVSGVQPQHF.

The V gene is TRBV18, the J gene TRBJ1-4; no definite D call. The CDR3 is made up of 15 amino acids. Trimming took off 1 base at V and 10 bases at J, with 16 bases between the two ends. Germline V CDR1 and CDR2: KGHSH, LQKENI. In DNA form, the CDR3 reads TGTGCCAGCTCACCACTTGGGCGACTCTGGGGAAAACTGTTTTTT. This gives the protein CASSPLGRLWGKLFF.

This sequence joins TRBV28 and TRBJ2-3; D unresolved. V was clipped by 9 bases and J by 4 bases, with 26 bases between them. The CDR3 has 17 residues. Germline lookup yields CDR1 MDHEN and CDR2 SYDVKM. CDR3 sequence: CASEAMTPRSGADTQYF. For the CDR3, the DNA is TGTGCCAGTGAGGCGATGACACCGAGGAGTGGGGCAGATACGCAGTATTTT. The variable domain in full, with the rest retrieved from reference TRBV28 and TRBJ2-3, is DVKVTQSSRYLVKRTGEKVFLECVQDMDHENMFWYRQDPGLGLRLIYFSYDVKMKEKGDIPEGYSVSREKKERFSLILESASTNQTSMYLCASEAMTPRSGADTQYFGPGTRLTVL.

This rearrangement joins TRBV4-2 to TRBJ2-5; D is possibly TRBD2 (6 bases). Trimming left V 1 base short and J 5 bases short, with 11 bases between. The CDR3 length is 14 residues. Germline V gene sequence: CDR1 LGHNA, CDR2 YNFKEQ. CDR3 region: CASSQAAGLETQYF. In DNA form, the CDR3 reads TGTGCCAGCAGCCAAGCCGCGGGGTTGGAGACCCAGTACTTC.

V and J are TRBV6-5 and TRBJ1-2; D possibly corresponds to TRBD1 (5 bases). Trimming stripped 6 bases from V and 1 base from J, with 15 bases between. The V gene's germline CDR1 is MNHEY and CDR2 SVGAGI. This CDR3 is built from 15 residues. CDR3 loop: CASRTPGRINYGYTF. The CDR3 nucleotides read TGTGCCAGCAGAACCCCGGGACGGATTAACTATGGCTACACCTTC.

This chain joins TRBV5-4 and TRBJ2-1; weak D call: TRBD2 (6 bases). There are 13 residues in the CDR3. The germline V gene encodes CDR1 SGHNT and CDR2 YYREEE (reference sequence). The V end lost 6 bases, the J end lost 4 bases, and 11 bases lay between the germline ends. The CDR3 bases are TGTGCCAGCAACGTGCGGGGTTACAATGAGCAGTTCTTC. This encodes CASNVRGYNEQFF.

The chain uses TRBV11-3 and TRBJ2-2; TRBD1 agrees at 7 bases. Germline CDR1 reads SGHNT; CDR2 reads YENEEA. The CDR3 consists of 15 residues. The junction had 5 bases not matched to a gene; V was cut back by 3 bases and J by 4 bases. The CDR3 spells CASSFRGPVTGELFF. DNA for the CDR3: TGTGCCAGCAGCTTTAGGGGGCCCGTCACCGGGGAGCTGTTTTTT.

The V gene is TRBV6-1, the J gene TRBJ2-2; TRBD1 agrees at 9 bases. The junction had 5 bases not matched to a gene; V was cut back by 5 bases and J by 4 bases. Germline CDR1 MNHNS, CDR2 SASEGT. The CDR3 spans 15 residues. DNA for the CDR3: TGTGCCAGCAGTCCCCGGACAGGGGCCACCGGGGAGCTGTTTTTT. Its translation: CASSPRTGATGELFF.

The count of this clone is one. V usage is TRBV28 and J usage is TRBJ2-3; D is undetermined. The CDR3 length is 16 residues. V lost 1 base to trimming and J lost 0 bases, with 11 bases between them. CDR1 is MDHEN, CDR2 SYDVKM, per germline. The CDR3 bases are TGTGCCAGCAGTTTATTAGGGCAGCCTAGCACAGATACGCAGTATTTT. Translation: CASSLLGQPSTDTQYF.

The rearrangement links TRBV7-2 to TRBJ2-3, with 9 bases fitting TRBD2. This CDR3 comprises 17 residues. With V trimmed by 5 bases and J by 0 bases, 9 bases remained unmatched. The V gene's germline CDR1 is SGHTA and CDR2 FQGNSA. The CDR3 DNA is TGTGCCAGCAGCCCCCGCCCTAGCGGGGATAGCACAGATACGCAGTATTTT. This translates into CASSPRPSGDSTDTQYF.

V gene TRBV7-3 combines with J gene TRBJ2-5; 9 bases align to TRBD2. The CDR3 length is 15 residues. The trim removed 2 bases at V and 2 bases at J, leaving 3 bases unmatched. The germline V gene has CDR1 SGHTA and CDR2 FQGTGA. CDR3 in DNA: TGTGCCAGCAGCTTAGCGGGAGGGGCTCAAGAGACCCAGTACTTC. Its protein is CASSLAGGAQETQYF.

This chain links TRBV7-9 with TRBJ1-1, with D perhaps matching TRBD1 (5 bases). Trimming pared 4 bases from V and 7 bases from J, leaving 10 bases between. The CDR3 covers 12 residues. Germline assignment: CDR1 SEHNR and CDR2 FQNEAQ (reference sequence). The CDR3, as DNA: TGTGCCAGCAGCTATAGGGGTGTTGAAGCTTTCTTT. Translation gives CASSYRGVEAFF.

This clone showed up just once. At the DNA level, this CDR3 is encoded by other sequences in the same sample as well. The J gene is TRBJ2-7, the V gene TRBV27; 7 nucleotides match TRBD1. Germline V gene sequence: CDR1 MNHEY, CDR2 SMNVEV (reference sequence). With 5 bases clipped from V and 1 base from J, the junction kept 2 bases outside the gene matches. The CDR3 loop spans 13 amino acids. Here the CDR3 DNA reads TGTGCCAGCAGTCTGGACAGGTCCTACGAGCAGTACTTC. It specifies CASSLDRSYEQYF.

The V gene is TRBV18, the J gene TRBJ1-2; D is ambiguous. Germline assignment: CDR1 KGHSH and CDR2 LQKENI. CDR3 length: 15 residues. V was cut by 3 bases and J by 8 bases, with 19 bases left in between. This CDR3 reads CASSPTIADDGGYTF. For the CDR3, the DNA is TGTGCCAGCTCACCTACCATAGCGGATGACGGCGGCTACACCTTC.

In its sample, this clone was seen a few times. This rearrangement joins TRBV7-8 to TRBJ1-4; D gene ambiguous. This CDR3 has 12 residues. With 2 bases removed from V and 8 bases from J, the gap between germline ends came to 6 bases. Germline lookup yields CDR1 SGHVS and CDR2 FQNEAQ. CDR3 protein: CASSLPDEKLFF. Here the CDR3 DNA reads TGTGCCAGCAGCTTACCGGACGAAAAACTGTTTTTT.

This chain connects TRBV14 to TRBJ2-1; possibly TRBD2 for D (5 bases). V was clipped by 0 bases and J by 2 bases, with 11 bases between them. Germline V CDR1 and CDR2: SGHDN, FVKESK. CDR3 length equals 16 residues. The CDR3 here is CASSQDVRAAYNEQFF. DNA for the CDR3: TGTGCCAGCAGCCAAGATGTGCGGGCGGCCTACAATGAGCAGTTCTTC.

V usage is TRBV7-3 and J usage is TRBJ2-3; 8 bases are a match to TRBD2. Germline V lookup: CDR1 SGHTA, CDR2 FQGTGA. The CDR3 has 15 amino acids. The trim removed 4 bases at V and 2 bases at J, leaving 5 bases unmatched. In DNA, the CDR3 is TGTGCCAGCAGCTCTACTAGCGGCGTCACAGATACGCAGTATTTT. This encodes CASSSTSGVTDTQYF.

This clone has only one observation. The same CDR3 also results from other DNA sequences found in this sample. The genes are TRBV5-1 and TRBJ2-7; D is unresolved. From germline, CDR1 is SGHRS and CDR2 YFSETQ. The CDR3 is 12 amino acids. V gave up 4 bases and J gave up 4 bases, with 9 bases separating them. This chain's CDR3 is CASSPDSYEQYF. The CDR3 DNA reads as TGCGCCAGCAGCCCCGACTCATACGAGCAGTACTTC.

About this clone: Distinct nucleotide sequences in the sample also encode this CDR3. The J gene is TRBJ1-1, the V gene TRBV29-1; no definite D call. Trimming took 7 bases from V and 0 from J, leaving 6 bases between them. Germline values: CDR1 SQVTM, CDR2 ANQGSEA. The CDR3 is made up of 11 amino acids. The CDR3 sequence is CSGSLNTEAFF. The CDR3 DNA reads as TGCAGCGGTTCATTGAACACTGAAGCTTTCTTT.

There are a few counts of this clone. This sample also contains other DNA sequences that code for the same CDR3. The rearrangement joins TRBV10-2 to TRBJ2-3; 10 bases are a match to TRBD2. CDR3 length: 14 residues. CDR1 is WSHSY, CDR2 SAAADI, per germline. V was clipped by 6 bases and J by 3 bases; unmatched bases: 3. CDR3 in DNA: TGCGCCAGCAGCCCTAGCGGGAGTACAGATACGCAGTATTTT. Encoded protein: CASSPSGSTDTQYF.

This chain connects TRBV30 to TRBJ1-5, with unresolved D. Germline CDR1 is GTSNPN and CDR2 is SVGIG (reference sequence). The V and J ends lost 8 bases and 6 bases respectively, with 20 bases between them. The CDR3 spans 14 residues. The DNA for the CDR3 is TGTGCCCTCACCCGAACCGGAGGGATTCAGCCCCAGCATTTT. Translation gives CALTRTGGIQPQHF.

J is TRBJ1-1 and V is TRBV15, with TRBD1 matching 10 bases. The CDR3 is made up of 17 amino acids. V shed 2 bases, J shed 0 bases, and the junction held 6 bases outside the gene matches. Germline V gene lookup returns CDR1 LNHNV and CDR2 YYDKDF (reference sequence). The CDR3 DNA follows: TGTGCCACCAGCAGACCAGGACAGGGGGTTTTGAACACTGAAGCTTTCTTT. This encodes CATSRPGQGVLNTEAFF.

The rearrangement links TRBV30 to TRBJ1-2; no clear D gene. The CDR3 consists of 11 residues. Trimming shortened V by 6 bases and J by 4 bases, and 9 bases separated the two germline ends. Germline V gene lookup returns CDR1 GTSNPN and CDR2 SVGIG (reference sequence). The CDR3 nucleotides are TGTGCCTGCCAGACGGGCTATGGCTACACCTTC. Amino acids: CACQTGYGYTF.

The genes are TRBV5-1 and TRBJ1-1; 9 bases match TRBD1. The CDR3 has 16 residues. Germline CDR1 SGHRS, CDR2 YFSETQ. Germline trimming cut 0 bases from V and 0 bases from J; bases unmatched to any gene: 3. CDR3 DNA: TGCGCCAGCAGCTTGGCCGGGACAGGGATGAACACTGAAGCTTTCTTT. Its protein product is CASSLAGTGMNTEAFF.

The CDR3 reads CASSWTGWDQPQHF. In nucleotides, the CDR3 is TGTGCCAGCAGTTGGACAGGATGGGACCAGCCCCAGCATTTT. V usage is TRBV27 and J usage is TRBJ1-5; TRBD1 agrees at 7 bases. J gave up 7 bases and V 4 bases, and 7 bases lay outside the gene matches. The germline CDR1 and CDR2 sequences are MNHEY and SMNVEV (reference sequence). This CDR3 is 14 amino acids long.

The chain links TRBV30 to TRBJ2-5; the D is unclear. The germline V gene encodes CDR1 GTSNPN and CDR2 SVGIG (reference sequence). The CDR3 has 13 residues. The V and J ends lost 5 bases and 1 base respectively, with 11 bases between them. DNA for the CDR3: TGTGCCTGGTCAAGGGCCTTCCAAGAGACCCAGTACTTC. Translating gives CAWSRAFQETQYF.

This chain uses TRBV5-4 with TRBJ1-2; a possible D gene is TRBD1 (6 bases). Trimming cost V 2 bases and J 3 bases, with 17 bases left between them. The germline gives CDR1 SGHNT, CDR2 YYREEE (reference sequence). The CDR3 covers 16 residues. The CDR3 nucleotides read TGTGCCAGCAGCTTACGTGGTGGCAGGGGAGACTATGGCTACACCTTC. It translates to CASSLRGGRGDYGYTF.

The rearrangement links TRBV6-5 to TRBJ2-5, with TRBD1 as a possible D gene (6 bases). CDR1 and CDR2 from the germline V gene are MNHEY and SVGAGI. V lost 5 bases and J lost 2, with 9 bases in between. The CDR3 is made up of 13 amino acids. CDR3 sequence: CASSIGQQETQYF. The CDR3 bases are TGTGCCAGCAGTATCGGACAGCAAGAGACCCAGTACTTC.

CDR3 loop: CASSPLAGVDTGELFF. CDR3 in DNA: TGTGCCAGCTCACCACTAGCGGGAGTCGACACCGGGGAGCTGTTTTTT. The rearrangement joins TRBV18 to TRBJ2-2; TRBD2 matches 9 bases. The CDR3 is made up of 16 amino acids. The germline gives CDR1 KGHSH, CDR2 LQKENI. V trimming: 1 base; J trimming: 3 bases; junction bases outside the gene matches: 3.

CDR3 loop: CASSSIGIRNQPQHF. CDR3 nucleotides: TGTGCCAGCAGCTCTATAGGGATCCGCAATCAGCCCCAGCATTTT. V gene TRBV7-2 combines with J gene TRBJ1-5; no reliable D call. CDR3 length equals 15 residues. Per germline, CDR1 SGHTA and CDR2 FQGNSA. V lost 4 bases to trimming and J lost 2 bases, with 12 bases between them.